This T cell receptor (beta chain) was profiled in a study of blood T cells in healthy people across ages. V dropped 5 bases and J dropped 14; count of bases not matched to a gene: 16. Germline V gene data show CDR1 as KGHSH and CDR2 as LQKENI. The CDR3 loop spans 16 amino acids. Through a sample-barcoded 5' primer and a J-beta primer mix, a second PCR was run for 7 to 11 cycles. TCRdb re-called the 5' RACE reads through MiXCR, storing one row per CDR3 protein. This table holds hundreds of thousands of distinct CDR3 sequences, roughly 50% found once. The table lists this clonotype with a few counts. This chain joins TRBV18 and TRBJ2-3, with 13 bases matching TRBD2. The receptor's source is an elderly man in good health. Sample: blood. DNA for the CDR3: TGTGCCAGCTCAGCGGGGACTAGCGGGAAACACAGAGACGCGTATTTT. It encodes CASSAGTSGKHRDAYF. The full variable domain, its missing parts supplied by reference TRBV18 and TRBJ2-3, is NAGVMQNPRHLVRRRGQEARLRCSPMKGHSHVYWYRQLPEEGLKFMVYLQKENIIDESGMPKERFSAEFPKEGPSILRIQQVVRGDSAAYFCASSAGTSGKHRDAYFGPGTRLTVL.